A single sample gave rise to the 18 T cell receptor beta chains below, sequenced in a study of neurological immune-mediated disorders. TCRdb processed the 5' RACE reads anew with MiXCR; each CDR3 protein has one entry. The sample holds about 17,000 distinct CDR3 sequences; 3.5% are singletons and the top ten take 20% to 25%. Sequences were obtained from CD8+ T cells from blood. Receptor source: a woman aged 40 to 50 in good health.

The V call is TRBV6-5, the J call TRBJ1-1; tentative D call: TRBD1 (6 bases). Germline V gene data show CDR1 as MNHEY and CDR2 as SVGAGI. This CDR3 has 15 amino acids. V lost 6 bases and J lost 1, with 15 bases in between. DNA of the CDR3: TGTGCCAGCAGCCCCTACAGGGTTGGGAACACTGAAGCTTTCTTT. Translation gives CASSPYRVGNTEAFF.

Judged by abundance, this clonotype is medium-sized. CDR3 coding DNA: TGCGCCAGCAGCTTGTTGGGAGGCCACAATGAGCAGTTCTTC. This encodes CASSLLGGHNEQFF. J is TRBJ2-1 and V is TRBV5-1; TRBD2 might be the D (6 bases). The CDR3 is made up of 14 amino acids. V lost 1 base and J 5 bases, leaving 10 bases between the germline ends. Germline CDR1 reads SGHRS; CDR2 reads YFSETQ.

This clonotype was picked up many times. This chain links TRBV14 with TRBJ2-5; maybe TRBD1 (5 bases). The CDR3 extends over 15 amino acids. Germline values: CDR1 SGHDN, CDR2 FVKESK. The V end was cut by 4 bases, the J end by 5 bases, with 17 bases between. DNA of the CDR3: TGTGCCAGCAGCCCAACGGAGAAGAACAGGGAGACCCAGTACTTC. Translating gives CASSPTEKNRETQYF.

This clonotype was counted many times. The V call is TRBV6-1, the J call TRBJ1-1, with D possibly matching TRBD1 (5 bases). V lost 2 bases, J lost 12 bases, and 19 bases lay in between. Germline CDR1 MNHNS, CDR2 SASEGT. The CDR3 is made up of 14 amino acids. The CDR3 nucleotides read TGTGCCAGCAGTGAAAGTGAGGAATTTGGGGGACCTTTCTTT. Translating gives CASSESEEFGGPFF.

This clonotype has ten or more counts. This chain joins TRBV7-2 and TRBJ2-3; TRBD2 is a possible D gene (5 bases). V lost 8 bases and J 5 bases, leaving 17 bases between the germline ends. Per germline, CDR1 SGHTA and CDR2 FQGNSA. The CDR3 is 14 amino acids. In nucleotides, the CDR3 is TGTGCCAGCGAGAGTGGCGGGCCTTTAGATACGCAGTATTTT. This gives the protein CASESGGPLDTQYF.

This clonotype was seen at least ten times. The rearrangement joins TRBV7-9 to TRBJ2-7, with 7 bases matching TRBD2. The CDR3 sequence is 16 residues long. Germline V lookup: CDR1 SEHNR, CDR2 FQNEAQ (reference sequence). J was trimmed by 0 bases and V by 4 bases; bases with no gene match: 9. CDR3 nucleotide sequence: TGTGCCAGCAGCTCCTCGGCGGGACTAACCTCCTACGAGCAGTACTTC. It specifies CASSSSAGLTSYEQYF.

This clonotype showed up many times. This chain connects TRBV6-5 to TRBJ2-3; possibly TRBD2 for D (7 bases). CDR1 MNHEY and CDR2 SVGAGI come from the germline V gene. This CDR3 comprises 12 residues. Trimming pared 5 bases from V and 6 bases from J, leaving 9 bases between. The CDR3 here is CASSGGADTQYF. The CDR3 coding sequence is TGTGCCAGCAGTGGGGGGGCGGATACGCAGTATTTT.

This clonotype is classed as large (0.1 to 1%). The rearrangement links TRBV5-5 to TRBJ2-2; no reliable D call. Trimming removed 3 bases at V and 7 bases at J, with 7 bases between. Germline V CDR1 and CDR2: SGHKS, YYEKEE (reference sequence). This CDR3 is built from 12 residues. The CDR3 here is CASSWGNGELFF. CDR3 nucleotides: TGTGCCAGCAGCTGGGGAAACGGGGAGCTGTTTTTT.

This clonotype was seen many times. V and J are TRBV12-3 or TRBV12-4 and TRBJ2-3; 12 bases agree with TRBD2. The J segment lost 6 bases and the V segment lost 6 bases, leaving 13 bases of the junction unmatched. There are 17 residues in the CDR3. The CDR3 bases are TGTGCCAGCAGCGTCCTGACTAGCGGGAGAGCTTGGGATACGCAGTATTTT. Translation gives CASSVLTSGRAWDTQYF.

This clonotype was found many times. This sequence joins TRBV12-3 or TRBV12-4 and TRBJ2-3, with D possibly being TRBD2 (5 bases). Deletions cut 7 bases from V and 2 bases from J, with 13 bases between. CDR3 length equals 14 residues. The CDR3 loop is CASMGTGYTDTQYF. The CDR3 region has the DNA TGTGCCAGCATGGGAACGGGGTACACAGATACGCAGTATTTT.

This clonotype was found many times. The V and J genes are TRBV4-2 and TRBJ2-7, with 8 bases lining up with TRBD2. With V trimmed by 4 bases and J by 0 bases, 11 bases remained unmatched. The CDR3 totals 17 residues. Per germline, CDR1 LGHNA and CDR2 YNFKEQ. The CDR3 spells CASSPQFERGRSYEQYF. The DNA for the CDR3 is TGTGCCAGCAGCCCCCAATTCGAGCGGGGGCGCTCCTACGAGCAGTACTTC.

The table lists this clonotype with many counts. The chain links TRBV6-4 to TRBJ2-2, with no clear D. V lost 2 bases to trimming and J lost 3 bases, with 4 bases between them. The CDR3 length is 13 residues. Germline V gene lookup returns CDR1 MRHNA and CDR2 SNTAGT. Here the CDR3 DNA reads TGTGCCAGCAGTGACAGGGACACCGGGGAGCTGTTTTTT. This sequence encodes CASSDRDTGELFF.

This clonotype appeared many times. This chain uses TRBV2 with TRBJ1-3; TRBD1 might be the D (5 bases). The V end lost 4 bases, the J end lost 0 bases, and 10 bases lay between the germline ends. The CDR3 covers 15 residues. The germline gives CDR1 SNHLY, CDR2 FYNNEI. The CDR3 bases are TGTGCCAGCAGTGCCGACAGTTACTCTGGAAACACCATATATTTT. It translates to CASSADSYSGNTIYF.

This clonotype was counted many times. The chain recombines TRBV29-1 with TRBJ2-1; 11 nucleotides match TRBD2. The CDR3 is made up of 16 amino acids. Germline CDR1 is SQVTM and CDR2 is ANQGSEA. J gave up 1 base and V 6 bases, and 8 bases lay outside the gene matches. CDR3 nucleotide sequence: TGCAGCGTCTACGGAGGACTAGCGGGTTCCTACAATGAGCAGTTCTTC. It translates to CSVYGGLAGSYNEQFF.

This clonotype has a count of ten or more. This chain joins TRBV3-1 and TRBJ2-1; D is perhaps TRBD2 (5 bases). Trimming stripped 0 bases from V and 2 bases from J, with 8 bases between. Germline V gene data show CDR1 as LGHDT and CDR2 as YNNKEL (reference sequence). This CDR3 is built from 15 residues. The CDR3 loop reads CASSQDEGTYNEQFF. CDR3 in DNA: TGTGCCAGCAGCCAAGATGAGGGTACCTACAATGAGCAGTTCTTC.

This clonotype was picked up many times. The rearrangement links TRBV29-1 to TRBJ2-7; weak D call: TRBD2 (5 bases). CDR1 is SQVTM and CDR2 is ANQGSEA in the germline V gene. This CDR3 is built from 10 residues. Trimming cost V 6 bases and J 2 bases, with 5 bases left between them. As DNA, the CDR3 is TGCAGCGTCGGGACCTACGAGCAGTACTTC. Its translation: CSVGTYEQYF.

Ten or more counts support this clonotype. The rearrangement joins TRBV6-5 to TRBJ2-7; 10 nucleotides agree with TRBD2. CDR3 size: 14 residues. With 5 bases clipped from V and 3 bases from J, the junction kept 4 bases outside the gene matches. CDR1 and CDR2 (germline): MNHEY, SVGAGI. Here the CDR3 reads CASSAGTSVYEQYF. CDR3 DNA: TGTGCCAGCAGTGCCGGGACTAGCGTCTACGAGCAGTACTTC.

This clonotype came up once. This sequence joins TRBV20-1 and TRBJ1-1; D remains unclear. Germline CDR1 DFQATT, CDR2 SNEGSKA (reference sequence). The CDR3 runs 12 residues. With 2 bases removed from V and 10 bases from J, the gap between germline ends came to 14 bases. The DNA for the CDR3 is TGCAGTGCTAGACTTGGACTGGACGGAGCTTTCTTT. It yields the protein CSARLGLDGAFF.